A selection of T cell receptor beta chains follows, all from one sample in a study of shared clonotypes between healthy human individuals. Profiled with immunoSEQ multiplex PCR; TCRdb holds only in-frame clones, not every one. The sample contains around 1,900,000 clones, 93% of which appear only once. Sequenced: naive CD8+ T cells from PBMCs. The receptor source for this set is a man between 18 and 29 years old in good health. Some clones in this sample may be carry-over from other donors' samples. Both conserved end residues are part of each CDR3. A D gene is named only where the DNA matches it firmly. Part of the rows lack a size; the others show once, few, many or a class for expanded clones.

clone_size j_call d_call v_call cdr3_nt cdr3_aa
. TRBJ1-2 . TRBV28 TGTGCCAGCAGTTCCCTAACTCTCCGGGACAAGGATTACTATGGCTACACCTTC CASSSLTLRDKDYYGYTF
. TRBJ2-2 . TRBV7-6 TGTGCCAGCAGCTTAGGGCTCATCTCAGTGAACACCGGGGAGCTGTTTTTT CASSLGLISVNTGELFF
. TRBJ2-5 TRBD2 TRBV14 TGTGCCAGCAGCCTATTGACGGGGGGACGGGAGGAGACCCAGTACTTC CASSLLTGGREETQYF
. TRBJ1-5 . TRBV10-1 TGCGCCAGCAGAGGGACCACTCAGCCCCAGCATTTT CASRGTTQPQHF
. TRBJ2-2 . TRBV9 TGTGCCAGCCGAGGGTTCGGCACCGGGGAGCTGTTTTTT CASRGFGTGELFF
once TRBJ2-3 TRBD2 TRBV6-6 TGTGCCAGCAGACAACTAGCGGTTCGGGCAGATACGCAGTATTTT CASRQLAVRADTQYF
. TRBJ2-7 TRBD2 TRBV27 TGTGCCAGCAGTCCCTTGACTAGCGGGATACGTCTTTACGAGCAGTACTTC CASSPLTSGIRLYEQYF
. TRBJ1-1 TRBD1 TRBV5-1 TGCGCCAGCAGACCGGGACAGGGGTCTGAAGCTTTCTTT CASRPGQGSEAFF
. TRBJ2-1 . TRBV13 TGTGCCAGCAGCTTAGAGGGAGAGGGTAAGAATGAGCAGTTCTTC CASSLEGEGKNEQFF
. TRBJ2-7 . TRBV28 TGTGCCAGCAGTGATCTCTACGAGCAGTACTTC CASSDLYEQYF
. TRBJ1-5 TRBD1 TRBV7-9 TGTGCCAGCAGCTTAGAAGCAGGGGGCAAGGGTCAGCCCCAGCATTTT CASSLEAGGKGQPQHF
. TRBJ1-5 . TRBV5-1 TGCGCCAGCAGCTTGGACAGGACGAATCAGCCCCAGCATTTT CASSLDRTNQPQHF
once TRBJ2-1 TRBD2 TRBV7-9 TGTGCCAGCAGCTTATCTCGGCGGGAGGGGGCACACAATGAGCAGTTCTTC CASSLSRREGAHNEQFF
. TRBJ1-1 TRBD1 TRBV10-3 TGTGCCACCTGGACAGGGACTAACACTGAAGCTTTCTTT CATWTGTNTEAFF
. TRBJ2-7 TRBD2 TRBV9 TGTGCCAGCAGCTTAGGGGCGGGAGGATCCGAGCAGTACTTC CASSLGAGGSEQYF
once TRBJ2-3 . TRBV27 TGTGCCAGCAGGGATGGGACGGACGATGATACGCAGTATTTT CASRDGTDDDTQYF
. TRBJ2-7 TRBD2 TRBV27 TGTGCCAGCAAGTTGATAGGGAGGGAGTACGAGCAGTACTTC CASKLIGREYEQYF
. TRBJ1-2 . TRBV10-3 TGTGCCATCAGTGGGTTCCGGACCGAGGCTCCTTTC CAISGFRTEAPF
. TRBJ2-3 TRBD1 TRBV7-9 TGTGCCAGCAGCAACTATTTAGGGACAGAAGACACAGATACGCAGTATTTT CASSNYLGTEDTDTQYF
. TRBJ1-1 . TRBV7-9 TGTGCCAGCAGCTTAGTAGGGGAGCCGAACACTGAAGCTTTCTTT CASSLVGEPNTEAFF
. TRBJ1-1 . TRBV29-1 TGCAGCGTCAATACAGGGAATACTGAAGCTTTCTTT CSVNTGNTEAFF
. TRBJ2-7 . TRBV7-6 TGTGCCAGCAGCTTATCAGGGGTGGGTCTCGAGCAGTACTTC CASSLSGVGLEQYF
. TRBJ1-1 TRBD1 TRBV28 TGTGCCAGCAGATACCGACAGGGGCTGAACACTGAAGCTTTCTTT CASRYRQGLNTEAFF
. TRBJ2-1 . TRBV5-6 TGTGCCAGCAGTCCCCAGGGGAGCTCCTACAATGAGCAGTTCTTC CASSPQGSSYNEQFF
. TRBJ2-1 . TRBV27 TGTGCCAGCAGCCCCCGGGACACAAATGAGCAGTTCTTC CASSPRDTNEQFF
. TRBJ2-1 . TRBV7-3 TGTGCCAGCAGCCGTGGGACGTTCTATTTAGGGAATGAGCAGTTCTTC CASSRGTFYLGNEQFF
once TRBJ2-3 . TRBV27 TGTGCCAGCGGTTCCGATACGCAGTATTTT CASGSDTQYF
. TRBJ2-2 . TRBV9 TGTGCCAGCAGCGTAGCGGGCGGACGGGACACCGGGGAGCTGTTTTTT CASSVAGGRDTGELFF
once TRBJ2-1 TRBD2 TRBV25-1 TGTGCCAGCAGTGAATATAAGCTAGCGGGAGAGGGTGAGCAGTTCTTC CASSEYKLAGEGEQFF
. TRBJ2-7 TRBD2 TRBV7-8 TGTGCCAGCAGCCCCATCTGGGGACTAGCGGGCGAGCAGTACTTC CASSPIWGLAGEQYF
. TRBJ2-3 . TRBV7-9 TGTGCCAGCTACGGACACCCCACAGATACGCAGTATTTT CASYGHPTDTQYF
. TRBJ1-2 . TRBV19 TGTGCCAGTAGCGACAGCCTGAACGGTGGCTACACCTTC CASSDSLNGGYTF
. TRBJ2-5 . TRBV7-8 TGTGCCAGCAGTTACGTTCTAGCGCGCCAAGAGACCCAGTACTTC CASSYVLARQETQYF
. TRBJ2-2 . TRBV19 TGTGCCAGTAGAGGACAGATGAACACCGGGGAGCTGTTTTTT CASRGQMNTGELFF
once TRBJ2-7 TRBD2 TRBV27 TGTGCCAGCAGTGGGGGGGACTACGAGCAGTACTTC CASSGGDYEQYF
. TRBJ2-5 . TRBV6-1 TGTGCCAGCAGTGAATATTCGATGCTAGCGTTACAAGAGACCCAGTACTTC CASSEYSMLALQETQYF
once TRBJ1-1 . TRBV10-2 TGCGCCAGCAGGGATCGGACGGACACTGAAGCTTTCTTT CASRDRTDTEAFF